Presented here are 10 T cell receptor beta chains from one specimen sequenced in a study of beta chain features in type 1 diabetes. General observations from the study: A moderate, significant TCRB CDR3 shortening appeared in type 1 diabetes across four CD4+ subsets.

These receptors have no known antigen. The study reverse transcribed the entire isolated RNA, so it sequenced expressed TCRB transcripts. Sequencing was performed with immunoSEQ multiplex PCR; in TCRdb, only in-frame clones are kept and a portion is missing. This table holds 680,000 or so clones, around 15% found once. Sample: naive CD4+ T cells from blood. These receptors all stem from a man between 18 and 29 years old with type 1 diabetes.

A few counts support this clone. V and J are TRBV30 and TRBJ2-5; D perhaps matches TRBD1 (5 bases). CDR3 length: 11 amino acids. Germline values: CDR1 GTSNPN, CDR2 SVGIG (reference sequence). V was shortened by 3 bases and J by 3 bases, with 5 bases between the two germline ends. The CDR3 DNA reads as TGTGCCTGGAGAGGGGAAGAGACCCAGTACTTC. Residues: CAWRGEETQYF.

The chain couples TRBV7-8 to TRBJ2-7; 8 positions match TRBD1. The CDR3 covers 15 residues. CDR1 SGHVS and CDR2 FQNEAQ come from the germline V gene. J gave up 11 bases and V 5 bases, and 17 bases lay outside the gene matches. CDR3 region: CASSPKRTGNREEYF. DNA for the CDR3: TGTGCCAGCAGCCCGAAGCGGACAGGGAATCGAGAGGAGTACTTC.

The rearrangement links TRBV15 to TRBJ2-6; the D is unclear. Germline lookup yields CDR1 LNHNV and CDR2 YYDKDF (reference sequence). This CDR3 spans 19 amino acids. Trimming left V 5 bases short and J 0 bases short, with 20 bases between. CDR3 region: CATSRTAVAASSGANVLTF. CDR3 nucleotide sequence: TGTGCCACCAGCCGAACCGCTGTGGCCGCTAGCTCTGGGGCCAACGTCCTGACTTTC. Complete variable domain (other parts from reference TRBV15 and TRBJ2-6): DAMVIQNPRYQVTQFGKPVTLSCSQTLNHNVMYWYQQKSSQAPKLLFHYYDKDFNNEADTPDNFQSRRPNTSFCFLDIRSPGLGDTAMYLCATSRTAVAASSGANVLTFGAGSRLTVL.

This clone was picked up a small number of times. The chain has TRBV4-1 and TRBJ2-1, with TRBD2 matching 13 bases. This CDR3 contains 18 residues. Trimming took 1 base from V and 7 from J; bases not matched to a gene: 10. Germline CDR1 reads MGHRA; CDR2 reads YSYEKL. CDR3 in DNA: TGCGCCAGCAGCCAAGTCCCAGGACTAGCGGGGGTACCGAATGAGCAGTTCTTC. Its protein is CASSQVPGLAGVPNEQFF.

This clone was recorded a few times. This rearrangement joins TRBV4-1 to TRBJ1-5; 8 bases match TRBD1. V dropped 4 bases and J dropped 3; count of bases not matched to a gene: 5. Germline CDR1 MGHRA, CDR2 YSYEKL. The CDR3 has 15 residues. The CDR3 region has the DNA TGCGCCAGCAGCCGACAGACAGGGGACAATCAGCCCCAGCATTTT. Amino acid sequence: CASSRQTGDNQPQHF.

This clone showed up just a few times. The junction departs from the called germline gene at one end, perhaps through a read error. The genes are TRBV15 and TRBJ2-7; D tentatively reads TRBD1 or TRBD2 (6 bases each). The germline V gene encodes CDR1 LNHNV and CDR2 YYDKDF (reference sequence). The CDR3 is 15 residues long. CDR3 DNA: TGTGCCACCAGCCGAGAGGGGGGAGGCTCCTACGAGCAGTACTTC. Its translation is CATSREGGGSYEQYF.

The CDR3 here is CSVESGSSEAFF. CDR3 coding DNA: TGCAGCGTTGAATCGGGCAGTTCTGAAGCTTTCTTT. This chain connects TRBV29-1 to TRBJ1-1; D not resolved. V dropped 2 bases and J dropped 6 bases, with 10 bases sitting between them. This CDR3 contains 12 residues. From germline, CDR1 is SQVTM and CDR2 ANQGSEA.

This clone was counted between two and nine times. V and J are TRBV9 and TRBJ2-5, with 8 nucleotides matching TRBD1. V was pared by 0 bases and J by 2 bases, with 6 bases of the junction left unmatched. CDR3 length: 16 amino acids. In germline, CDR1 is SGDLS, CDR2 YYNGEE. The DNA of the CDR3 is TGTGCCAGCAGCGTAGCTACAACAGGGGGTCAAGAGACCCAGTACTTC. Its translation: CASSVATTGGQETQYF.

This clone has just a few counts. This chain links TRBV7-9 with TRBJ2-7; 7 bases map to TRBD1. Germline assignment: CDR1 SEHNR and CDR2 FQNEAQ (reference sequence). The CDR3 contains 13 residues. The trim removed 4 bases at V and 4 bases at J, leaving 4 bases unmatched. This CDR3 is CASSSLTGYEQYF. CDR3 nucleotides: TGTGCCAGCAGCTCCTTGACAGGGTACGAGCAGTACTTC.

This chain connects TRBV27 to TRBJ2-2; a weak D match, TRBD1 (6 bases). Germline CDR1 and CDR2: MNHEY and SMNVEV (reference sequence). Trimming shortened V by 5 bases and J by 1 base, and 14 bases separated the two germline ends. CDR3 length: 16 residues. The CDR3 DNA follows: TGTGCCAGCAGTATAGGACAGTTTTGGAACACCGGGGAGCTGTTTTTT. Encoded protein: CASSIGQFWNTGELFF.